The rows below give T cell receptor beta chains drawn from one sample of a study of blood T cells in healthy people across ages. Using its own MiXCR run on the 5' RACE reads, TCRdb lists one record per CDR3 protein. The sample consists of under 2,000,000 distinct CDR3 sequences, 40% to 55% of them appearing once. The specimen was blood. The receptors shown here come from a woman aged 40 to 50 in good health. Each CDR3 is given with its conserved first and last residue. The D gene is left open where the match is weak. The size of a clone is reported for some rows only, either as once, few or many, or as a class for expanded clones.

V,size,D,J,length,CDR3,DNA
TRBV7-6,once,-,TRBJ2-5,15,CASSFAGAFQETQYF,TGTGCCAGCAGCTTTGCGGGGGCGTTCCAAGAGACCCAGTACTTC
TRBV7-2,once,TRBD1,TRBJ2-2,14,CASSPLGTAGELFF,TGTGCCAGCAGCCCACTCGGGACAGCCGGGGAGCTGTTTTTT
TRBV5-1,once,-,TRBJ2-3,14,CASSLPNVTDTQYF,TGCGCCAGCAGCTTGCCCAATGTCACAGATACGCAGTATTTT
TRBV20-1,few,-,TRBJ1-1,12,CSARGLNTEAFF,TGCAGTGCTAGAGGCCTGAACACTGAAGCTTTCTTT
TRBV6-1,-,-,TRBJ2-7,15,CASSEYGTYTYEQYF,TGTGCCAGCAGTGAATACGGGACGTATACCTACGAGCAGTACTTC
TRBV28,-,-,TRBJ2-5,14,CASNSGPKFRSSYF,TGTGCCAGCAATTCAGGCCCTAAATTCAGAAGTTCGTACTTC
TRBV20-1,-,-,TRBJ2-7,14,CSARGTSPSLEQYF,TGCAGTGCTAGGGGGACAAGTCCCTCCCTCGAGCAGTACTTC
TRBV15,-,TRBD2,TRBJ2-7,14,CATSRTSGNKAQYF,TGTGCCACCTCCCGGACTAGCGGAAATAAGGCCCAGTACTTC
TRBV7-7,-,-,TRBJ2-3,15,CASSPGPNNGDTQYF,TGTGCTAGCAGCCCCGGTCCCAATAATGGAGATACGCAGTATTTT
TRBV29-1,-,-,TRBJ2-7,13,CSVEGKVYNEQYF,TGCAGCGTTGAAGGCAAAGTCTACAATGAGCAGTACTTC
TRBV15,-,-,TRBJ2-2,12,CATSRDFGELFF,TGTGCCACCAGCAGAGATTTCGGGGAGCTGTTTTTT
TRBV3-1,-,-,TRBJ2-3,14,CASSQRTKTDTQYF,TGTGCCAGCAGCCAAAGGACGAAAACAGATACGCAGTATTTT
TRBV10-3,few,-,TRBJ2-6,16,CAISVRRGSGANVLTF,TGTGCCATCAGTGTCAGACGGGGGTCTGGGGCCAACGTCCTGACTTTC
TRBV7-2,-,-,TRBJ2-3,15,CASSLVRGRVDTQYF,TGTGCCAGCAGCTTAGTGCGGGGCAGGGTAGATACGCAGTATTTT
TRBV7-2,many,-,TRBJ2-3,14,CASSFSGVTDTQYF,TGTGCCAGCAGCTTCTCCGGGGTCACAGATACGCAGTATTTT
TRBV7-2,once,-,TRBJ1-5,16,CASSLASTVNNQPQHF,TGTGCCAGCAGCTTAGCCTCGACAGTCAACAATCAGCCCCAGCATTTT
TRBV20-1,-,-,TRBJ2-3,16,CSARLRRAASTDTQYF,TGCAGTGCTAGACTCCGCAGGGCGGCTAGCACAGATACGCAGTATTTT
TRBV28,-,-,TRBJ1-1,12,CASSFGRLEAFF,TGTGCCAGCAGTTTTGGCAGGTTAGAAGCTTTCTTT
TRBV24-1,-,TRBD2,TRBJ2-1,15,CATSGLAGGSNEQFF,TGTGCCACCAGTGGACTAGCGGGGGGATCCAATGAGCAGTTCTTC
TRBV2,-,TRBD1,TRBJ1-2,16,CASNPRWDRALYGYTF,TGTGCCAGCAACCCGCGGTGGGACAGAGCTCTCTATGGCTACACCTTC
TRBV7-2,-,TRBD1,TRBJ2-1,16,CASSLVTGFSYNEQFF,TGTGCCAGCAGCTTGGTGACAGGGTTCTCCTACAATGAGCAGTTCTTC
TRBV2,once,-,TRBJ1-5,14,CASRSTDSNQPQHF,TGTGCCAGCAGGTCGACGGATAGCAATCAGCCCCAGCATTTT
TRBV7-3,-,-,TRBJ2-7,16,CASSPTLSPTSHEQYF,TGTGCCAGCAGCCCTACCTTGTCTCCTACTAGCCATGAGCAGTACTTC
TRBV2,-,-,TRBJ1-2,14,CASRLRSGGGGYTF,TGTGCCAGCAGGTTGAGGTCAGGCGGGGGAGGCTACACCTTC
TRBV15,-,TRBD1,TRBJ1-6,16,CATSRDRQGERSPLHF,TGTGCCACCAGCAGAGATAGGCAGGGGGAAAGGTCACCCCTCCACTTT
TRBV5-1,-,TRBD1,TRBJ1-5,13,CASSRGQDQPQHF,TGCGCCAGCAGCAGGGGGCAGGATCAGCCCCAGCATTTT
TRBV7-2,few,-,TRBJ2-7,13,CASSRAGAYEQYF,TGTGCCAGCAGCAGGGCAGGGGCTTACGAGCAGTACTTC
TRBV20-1,few,-,TRBJ2-3,13,CSASLLAGDTQYF,TGCAGTGCTAGTCTTCTAGCTGGAGATACGCAGTATTTT
TRBV7-2,few,-,TRBJ2-4,14,CASSLEGWANIQYF,TGTGCCAGCAGCTTAGAAGGTTGGGCGAACATTCAGTACTTC
TRBV9,-,-,TRBJ1-6,15,CASSDLRQPSSPLHF,TGTGCCAGCAGCGACCTAAGACAGCCGAGTTCACCCCTCCACTTT
TRBV5-1,few,TRBD1,TRBJ1-2,15,CASSLGDSFNYGYTF,TGCGCCAGCAGCTTGGGGGACAGCTTTAACTATGGCTACACCTTC
TRBV15,-,-,TRBJ1-5,17,CATSALRTVSSNQPQHF,TGTGCCACCAGCGCATTAAGGACAGTGAGTAGCAATCAGCCCCAGCATTTT
TRBV6-5,few,-,TRBJ1-5,13,CASSYTEYQPQHF,TGTGCCAGCAGTTACACAGAATATCAGCCCCAGCATTTT
TRBV5-1,-,-,TRBJ1-2,13,CASSSEGIGGYTF,TGCGCCAGCAGCTCTGAGGGGATTGGGGGCTACACCTTC
TRBV7-2,few,-,TRBJ2-4,14,CASSLAIGVGIQYF,TGTGCCAGCAGCTTAGCGATAGGGGTGGGCATTCAGTACTTC
TRBV25-1,once,TRBD2,TRBJ2-1,19,CASSDGGTSGGSSYKEQFF,TGTGCCAGCAGTGATGGCGGGACTAGCGGGGGGTCCTCCTACAAGGAGCAGTTCTTC